Listed below are T cell receptor beta chains from one sample, sequenced in a study of CD8+ T cells in alopecia areata. Assay: immunoSEQ multiplex PCR; the TCRdb copy retains only in-frame clones and omits some. This repertoire shows about 140,000 clones, 65% to 90% found once; its top ten account for approximately 25%. Sequences were derived from CD8+ T cells sorted from blood, sampled at week 4, from a patient treated with tofacitinib. The receptor set was obtained from a human donor with alopecia areata. CDR3s include the opening cysteine and the closing phenylalanine or tryptophan. Each record gives: J gene, D gene, clone size, V gene, CDR3 protein, CDR3 DNA. D genes are given only for firm matches. Some rows have no size entry. The others give once, few or many, or a class for an expanded clone.

J: TRBJ2-5
D: TRBD1
size: few
V: TRBV29-1
CDR3: CSAQRGQGKETQYF
DNA: TGCAGCGCCCAAAGGGGACAGGGAAAAGAGACCCAGTACTTC

J: TRBJ2-7
D: .
size: .
V: TRBV4-1
CDR3: CASSQEHRSSYEQYF
DNA: TGCGCCAGCAGCCAAGAGCACAGGAGCTCCTACGAGCAGTACTTC

J: TRBJ1-3
D: TRBD1
size: .
V: TRBV29-1
CDR3: CSVAATGGLRNTIYF
DNA: TGCAGCGTGGCGGCCACAGGGGGTCTAAGGAACACCATATATTTT

J: TRBJ2-1
D: .
size: few
V: TRBV27
CDR3: CASSLSGATYNEQFF
DNA: TGTGCCAGCAGTTTATCCGGTGCAACCTACAATGAGCAGTTCTTC

J: TRBJ2-2
D: .
size: few
V: TRBV5-4
CDR3: CASSLDAPGELFF
DNA: TGTGCCAGCAGCTTGGACGCCCCCGGGGAGCTGTTTTTT

J: TRBJ2-7
D: TRBD1
size: .
V: TRBV19
CDR3: CAAGQGLEQYF
DNA: TGTGCCGCAGGACAGGGTCTCGAGCAGTACTTC

J: TRBJ1-2
D: .
size: .
V: TRBV2
CDR3: CASSRAEAFYGYTF
DNA: TGTGCCAGCTCCCGGGCTGAGGCTTTCTATGGCTACACCTTC

J: TRBJ2-1
D: TRBD2
size: .
V: TRBV7-2
CDR3: CASSLEGLADNEQFF
DNA: TGTGCCAGCAGCTTAGAGGGACTAGCCGACAATGAGCAGTTCTTC

J: TRBJ2-1
D: .
size: .
V: TRBV7-8
CDR3: CASSLALDSYNEQFF
DNA: TGTGCCAGCAGCTTAGCCCTAGACTCCTACAATGAGCAGTTCTTC

J: TRBJ2-1
D: TRBD2
size: .
V: TRBV6-5
CDR3: CASRRRDYSYNEQFF
DNA: TGTGCCAGCAGACGGCGGGACTACTCCTACAATGAGCAGTTCTTC

J: TRBJ2-3
D: .
size: .
V: TRBV29-1
CDR3: CTVVPRGAISTDTQYF
DNA: TGCACCGTTGTCCCTCGCGGGGCGATTAGCACAGATACGCAGTATTTT

J: TRBJ2-1
D: .
size: .
V: TRBV11-2
CDR3: CASSLVGLGNEQFF
DNA: TGTGCCAGCAGCTTAGTAGGTCTAGGTAATGAGCAGTTCTTC

J: TRBJ1-6
D: TRBD1
size: .
V: TRBV7-9
CDR3: CASSFGQGANSPLHF
DNA: TGTGCCAGCAGCTTCGGACAGGGAGCAAATTCACCCCTCCACTTT

J: TRBJ2-2
D: .
size: .
V: TRBV13
CDR3: CASTRDPGRTGELFF
DNA: TGTGCCAGCACCCGTGACCCAGGGCGAACCGGGGAGCTGTTTTTT

J: TRBJ2-7
D: .
size: .
V: TRBV9
CDR3: CASSPTRDTLYEQYF
DNA: TGTGCCAGCAGCCCCACCAGGGACACCCTTTACGAGCAGTACTTC

J: TRBJ2-7
D: .
size: .
V: TRBV12-5
CDR3: CASGRPGGEQYF
DNA: TGTGCTAGTGGCCGCCCCGGAGGGGAGCAGTACTTC

J: TRBJ2-1
D: .
size: .
V: TRBV30
CDR3: CAWSVGGLEQFF
DNA: TGTGCCTGGAGTGTGGGAGGTCTTGAGCAGTTCTTC

J: TRBJ1-5
D: .
size: .
V: TRBV7-9
CDR3: CASSLGGPDSNQPQHF
DNA: TGTGCCAGCAGCTTAGGGGGCCCGGATAGCAATCAGCCCCAGCATTTT

J: TRBJ2-3
D: .
size: .
V: TRBV4-1
CDR3: CASSQEGGALVTDTQYF
DNA: TGCGCCAGCAGCCAAGAAGGGGGGGCCCTTGTCACAGATACGCAGTATTTT

J: TRBJ2-7
D: .
size: few
V: TRBV7-9
CDR3: CASSFLVGQATYEQYF
DNA: TGTGCCAGCAGCTTTTTGGTAGGGCAGGCAACCTACGAGCAGTACTTC

J: TRBJ2-1
D: .
size: .
V: TRBV7-9
CDR3: CASSFSRGSSSYNEQFF
DNA: TGTGCCAGCAGCTTCAGTCGGGGAAGTAGCTCCTACAATGAGCAGTTCTTC

J: TRBJ2-1
D: .
size: .
V: TRBV27
CDR3: CASSQLLFLGGQNNEQFF
DNA: TGTGCCAGCAGTCAACTCCTTTTTTTGGGGGGGCAAAACAATGAGCAGTTCTTC

J: TRBJ2-5
D: .
size: .
V: TRBV19
CDR3: CASSPKAGLRETQYF
DNA: TGTGCCAGTAGTCCTAAAGCAGGGCTGAGAGAGACCCAGTACTTC

J: TRBJ2-7
D: TRBD1
size: .
V: TRBV15
CDR3: CATSSGQGTYEQYF
DNA: TGTGCCACCAGCAGTGGACAGGGGACCTACGAGCAGTACTTC

J: TRBJ2-7
D: .
size: .
V: TRBV29-1
CDR3: CSVGNGPYEQYF
DNA: TGCAGCGTTGGAAACGGCCCCTACGAGCAGTACTTC

J: TRBJ2-7
D: TRBD1
size: few
V: TRBV4-1
CDR3: CASSQLLGQGANYEQYF
DNA: TGCGCCAGCAGCCAACTCTTGGGACAGGGGGCTAACTACGAGCAGTACTTC

J: TRBJ1-2
D: TRBD1
size: .
V: TRBV6-1
CDR3: CATVDRGDYGYTF
DNA: TGTGCCACCGTAGACAGGGGTGACTATGGCTACACCTTC

J: TRBJ2-7
D: TRBD1
size: few
V: TRBV5-5
CDR3: CASSLRDRPYEQYF
DNA: TGTGCCAGCAGCTTGAGGGACAGACCCTACGAGCAGTACTTC

J: TRBJ2-2
D: .
size: .
V: TRBV27
CDR3: CASSYFGELFF
DNA: TGTGCCAGCAGTTATTTCGGGGAGCTGTTTTTT

J: TRBJ2-7
D: TRBD2
size: .
V: TRBV10-3
CDR3: CAISEGPRGGADLEQYF
DNA: TGTGCCATCAGTGAGGGCCCCCGGGGGGGGGCAGACCTCGAGCAGTACTTC

J: TRBJ2-3
D: TRBD2
size: .
V: TRBV29-1
CDR3: CSVAGLAYRNTDTQYF
DNA: TGCAGCGTTGCCGGACTAGCCTACAGAAACACAGATACGCAGTATTTT

J: TRBJ2-1
D: .
size: .
V: TRBV29-1
CDR3: CSVEGSKWRLNEQFF
DNA: TGCAGCGTTGAGGGCTCCAAGTGGAGGCTGAATGAGCAGTTCTTC

J: TRBJ2-7
D: TRBD2
size: once
V: TRBV4-1
CDR3: CASSQAGGGGEQYF
DNA: TGCGCCAGCAGCCAAGCAGGCGGCGGGGGCGAGCAGTACTTC

J: TRBJ1-1
D: TRBD1
size: .
V: TRBV13
CDR3: CASSWTGRDTEAFF
DNA: TGTGCCAGCAGCTGGACAGGGAGGGACACTGAAGCTTTCTTT

J: TRBJ1-1
D: TRBD1
size: .
V: TRBV29-1
CDR3: CSVGTGDRNTEAFF
DNA: TGCAGCGTTGGGACAGGGGATCGGAACACTGAAGCTTTCTTT

J: TRBJ2-2
D: .
size: .
V: TRBV29-1
CDR3: CSVEGSQRNTGELFF
DNA: TGCAGCGTTGAAGGGAGCCAGAGGAACACCGGGGAGCTGTTTTTT

J: TRBJ2-3
D: .
size: .
V: TRBV11-2
CDR3: CASSLEGRTQYF
DNA: TGTGCCAGCAGCTTAGAAGGGCGGACGCAGTATTTT

J: TRBJ2-7
D: .
size: .
V: TRBV4-1
CDR3: CASSQVVDGTYEQYF
DNA: TGCGCCAGCAGCCAAGTGGTGGACGGGACCTACGAGCAGTACTTC

J: TRBJ1-1
D: .
size: .
V: TRBV4-1
CDR3: CASSQKDPSGNGATEAFF
DNA: TGCGCCAGCAGCCAAAAAGATCCCTCGGGGAATGGTGCCACTGAAGCTTTCTTT

J: TRBJ2-7
D: .
size: .
V: TRBV10-3
CDR3: CAIREVGLNYEQYF
DNA: TGTGCCATCAGAGAGGTTGGCCTCAACTACGAGCAGTACTTC

J: TRBJ2-1
D: TRBD2
size: .
V: TRBV4-1
CDR3: CASSIRLAGGPYNEQFF
DNA: TGCGCCAGCAGCATCCGACTAGCGGGGGGACCCTACAATGAGCAGTTCTTC

J: TRBJ2-3
D: .
size: .
V: TRBV5-4
CDR3: CASSSRDRIQDTQYF
DNA: TGTGCCAGCAGCTCGCGCGACCGCATTCAAGATACGCAGTATTTT

J: TRBJ2-1
D: .
size: .
V: TRBV10-3
CDR3: CAISEGGSYNEQFF
DNA: TGTGCCATCAGTGAGGGGGGCTCCTACAATGAGCAGTTCTTC

J: TRBJ1-2
D: TRBD1
size: .
V: TRBV4-3
CDR3: CASSRPGQRNYGYTF
DNA: TGCGCCAGCAGCCGCCCGGGACAGAGGAACTATGGCTACACCTTC

J: TRBJ2-7
D: .
size: .
V: TRBV2
CDR3: CASSVQSNRRTYEQYF
DNA: TGTGCCAGCAGTGTCCAATCTAACAGGCGGACCTACGAGCAGTACTTC

J: TRBJ2-1
D: TRBD2
size: .
V: TRBV5-6
CDR3: CAPGAGERNEQFF
DNA: TGTGCCCCGGGAGCGGGGGAGCGGAATGAGCAGTTCTTC

J: TRBJ1-1
D: TRBD1
size: .
V: TRBV7-9
CDR3: CASSSATGGGDTEAFF
DNA: TGTGCCAGCAGCTCGGCCACAGGGGGTGGTGACACTGAAGCTTTCTTT

J: TRBJ1-2
D: TRBD1
size: .
V: TRBV13
CDR3: CASSPRTGGGSGYTF
DNA: TGTGCCAGCAGCCCACGGACAGGGGGCGGTTCTGGCTACACCTTC

J: TRBJ1-6
D: .
size: .
V: TRBV4-3
CDR3: CASSQDPKRSSYNSPLHF
DNA: TGCGCCAGCAGCCAAGATCCGAAGAGGAGCTCCTATAATTCACCCCTCCACTTT

J: TRBJ2-5
D: TRBD1
size: few
V: TRBV29-1
CDR3: CSATPTGTETQYF
DNA: TGCAGCGCTACGCCGACAGGGACAGAGACCCAGTACTTC

J: TRBJ2-5
D: .
size: .
V: TRBV7-6
CDR3: CASSPLTDQGTQYF
DNA: TGTGCCAGCAGCCCCCTGACGGACCAGGGGACCCAGTACTTC

J: TRBJ2-2
D: TRBD1
size: .
V: TRBV7-2
CDR3: CASSLTLPPGTGHTGELFF
DNA: TGTGCCAGCAGCTTAACACTTCCCCCCGGGACAGGGCACACCGGGGAGCTGTTTTTT

J: TRBJ2-6
D: .
size: .
V: TRBV29-1
CDR3: CSVEDPFHSSGANVLTF
DNA: TGCAGCGTTGAAGATCCCTTCCATAGCTCTGGGGCCAACGTCCTGACTTTC

J: TRBJ2-3
D: TRBD2
size: .
V: TRBV15
CDR3: CATSARLAGAPVTQYF
DNA: TGTGCCACCAGCGCAAGACTAGCGGGGGCCCCGGTTACGCAGTATTTT

J: TRBJ1-2
D: .
size: .
V: TRBV27
CDR3: CASSLSGADSGYTF
DNA: TGTGCCAGCAGTTTATCAGGGGCTGACTCTGGCTACACCTTC

J: TRBJ2-5
D: .
size: .
V: TRBV11-2
CDR3: CASSFEETQYF
DNA: TGTGCCAGCAGCTTTGAAGAGACCCAGTACTTC

J: TRBJ2-7
D: .
size: .
V: TRBV27
CDR3: CASSYLGGSYEQYF
DNA: TGTGCCAGCAGTTACCTAGGTGGATCCTACGAGCAGTACTTC

J: TRBJ2-1
D: TRBD2
size: few
V: TRBV27
CDR3: CASSPEGLAGVDEQFF
DNA: TGTGCCAGCAGCCCGGAGGGGCTAGCGGGGGTTGATGAGCAGTTCTTC

J: TRBJ2-7
D: .
size: .
V: TRBV30
CDR3: CAWSVGRAGEQYF
DNA: TGTGCCTGGAGTGTGGGCAGGGCTGGCGAGCAGTACTTC